This T cell receptor beta chain is from a study of blood T cell repertoires in COVID-19. Authors' analysis steps: Amplification with reference gene primers provided the estimates of nucleated cell counts. Using immunoSEQ multiplex PCR, the repertoire was profiled, and TCRdb retains in-frame clones only, with some absent. V and J calls and clone size are as listed in that table; D and trimming were resolved from the DNA. Among 200,000 to 250,000 clones listed, 70% to 85% were seen once. The age range of participants was about 18 to 100 years, with residence in about two dozen US areas. Categorization into cohorts depended on clinical history that participants reported. Before being deemed recovered, Cohort 3 donors had two negative PCRs, clearance, or symptom resolution. CDR1 is SGHVS and CDR2 is FQNEAQ in the germline V gene. The CDR3 loop spans 15 amino acids. V was trimmed by 3 bases and J by 4 bases, leaving 15 bases between them.

Sequenced material: PBMCs or T cells enriched from blood (not recorded which). This receptor was taken from a man in his 60s who had recovered from COVID-19. This sequence joins TRBV7-8 and TRBJ1-2; D may be TRBD1 (6 bases). The CDR3 nucleotides read TGTGCCAGCAGCTTTGACAGGATAAAGGGCTATGGCTACACCTTC. This translates into CASSFDRIKGYGYTF.